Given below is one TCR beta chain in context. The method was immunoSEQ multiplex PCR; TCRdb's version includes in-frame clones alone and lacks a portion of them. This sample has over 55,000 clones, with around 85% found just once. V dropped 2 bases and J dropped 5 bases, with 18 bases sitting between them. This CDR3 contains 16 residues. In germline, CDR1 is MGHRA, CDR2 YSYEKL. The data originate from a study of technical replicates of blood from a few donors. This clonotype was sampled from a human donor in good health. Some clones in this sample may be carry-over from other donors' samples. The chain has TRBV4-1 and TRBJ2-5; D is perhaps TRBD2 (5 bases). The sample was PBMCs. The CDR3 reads CASSQTPGVGGETQYF. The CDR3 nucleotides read TGCGCCAGCAGCCAAACTCCTGGGGTCGGCGGGGAGACCCAGTACTTC.